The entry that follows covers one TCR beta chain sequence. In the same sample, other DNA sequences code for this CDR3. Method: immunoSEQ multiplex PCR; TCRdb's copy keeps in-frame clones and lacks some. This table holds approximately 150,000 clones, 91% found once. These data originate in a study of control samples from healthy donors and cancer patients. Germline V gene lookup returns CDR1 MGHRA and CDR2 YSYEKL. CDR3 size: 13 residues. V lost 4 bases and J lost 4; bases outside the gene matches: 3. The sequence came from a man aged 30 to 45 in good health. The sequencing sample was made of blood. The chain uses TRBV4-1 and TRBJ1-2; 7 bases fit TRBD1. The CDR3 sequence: CASSPGTAYGYTF. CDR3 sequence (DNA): TGCGCCAGCAGCCCCGGGACAGCCTATGGCTACACCTTC.